The 2 T cell receptor beta chains presented below share a single source sample, sequenced in a study of CD8 T cells in ankylosing spondylitis. In TCRdb, the 5' RACE reads were re-called with MiXCR into one record per CDR3 protein. The table shows roughly 180,000 distinct CDR3 sequences, with over 10% occurring only once. The sequenced material came from blood, either unsorted or a sorted T cell fraction (not recorded which). All receptors come from a male donor with ankylosing spondylitis or in good health (not recorded which).

This clonotype came up many times. The rearrangement joins TRBV29-1 to TRBJ2-3, with TRBD1 matching 7 bases. The germline CDR1 and CDR2 sequences are SQVTM and ANQGSEA. There are 13 residues in the CDR3. Trimming cost V 5 bases and J 4 bases; bases outside gene matches: 6. The DNA for the CDR3 is TGCAGCGTTACAGGGGACGGCGCAGATACGCAGTATTTT. Translation: CSVTGDGADTQYF.

This clonotype was recorded only once. V gene TRBV14 combines with J gene TRBJ2-7; D unresolved. V was clipped by 4 bases and J by 4 bases, with 11 bases between them. Germline CDR1 reads SGHDN; CDR2 reads FVKESK. The CDR3 length is 13 residues. CDR3 in DNA: TGTGCCAGCAGCCCTATTTCGGGTTACGAGCAGTACTTC. Amino acid sequence: CASSPISGYEQYF.